This T cell receptor beta chain was identified during a study of blood T cell repertoires in COVID-19. Study overall: From the United States, Italy and Spain came samples of acute and convalescent COVID-19.

Sequencing used immunoSEQ multiplex PCR; TCRdb keeps in-frame clones, though not all of them. There are 190,000 or so clones in the sample; roughly 80% occur only once, and 7.5% lies in the top ten. Participants reported their clinical history, and cohort assignment relied on those reports. Recovered status in Cohort 3 required two negative PCRs, clearance, or symptom resolution. Per the germline V gene, CDR1 is SGHTA and CDR2 is FQGNSA. Trimming took 7 bases from V and 1 from J, leaving 10 bases between them. This CDR3 has 13 residues. The source material was PBMCs or T cells enriched from blood (not recorded which). This sequence joins TRBV7-2 and TRBJ1-1; no clear D. The receptor comes from a man between 35 and 55 years old who had recovered from COVID-19. The CDR3 DNA sequence: TGTGCCAGCACCCCGTACTCGAACACTGAAGCTTTCTTT. This gives the protein CASTPYSNTEAFF.